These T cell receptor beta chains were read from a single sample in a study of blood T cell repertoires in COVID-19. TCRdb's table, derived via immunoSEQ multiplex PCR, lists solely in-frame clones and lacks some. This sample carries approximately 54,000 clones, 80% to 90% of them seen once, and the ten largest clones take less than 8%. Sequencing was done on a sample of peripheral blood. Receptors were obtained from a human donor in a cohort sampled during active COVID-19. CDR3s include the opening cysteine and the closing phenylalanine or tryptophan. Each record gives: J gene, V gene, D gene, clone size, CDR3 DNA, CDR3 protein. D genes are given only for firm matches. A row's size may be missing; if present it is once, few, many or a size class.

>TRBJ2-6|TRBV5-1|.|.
TGCGCCAGCAGCCCGAGACACTCTGGGGCCAACGTCCTGACTTTC
CASSPRHSGANVLTF
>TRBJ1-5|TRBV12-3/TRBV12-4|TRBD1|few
TGTGCCAGCAGAGGACAGGGAGATCAGCCCCAGCATTTT
CASRGQGDQPQHF
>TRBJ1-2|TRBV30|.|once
TGTGCCTGGAGTACATTAACCCGGTGGGACAAGGCTGGCTACACCTTC
CAWSTLTRWDKAGYTF
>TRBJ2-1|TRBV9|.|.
TGTGCCAGCAGCGTAGGGTGGACTGACAATGAGCAGTTCTTC
CASSVGWTDNEQFF
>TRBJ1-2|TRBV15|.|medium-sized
TGTGCCACCGATACAGAGAGCAATGGCTACACCTTC
CATDTESNGYTF
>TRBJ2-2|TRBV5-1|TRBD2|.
TGCGCCAGCAGCTTGATCGAGGGACTAGCGGGAGGCGGGGAGCTGTTTTTT
CASSLIEGLAGGGELFF
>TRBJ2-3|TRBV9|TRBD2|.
TGTGCCAGCAGCTCCTTAGCGGGAGTTCCAGATACGCAGTATTTT
CASSSLAGVPDTQYF
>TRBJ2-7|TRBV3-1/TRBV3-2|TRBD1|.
TGTGCCAGCAGCCAAGAGACAGGGAACTACGAGCAGTACTTC
CASSQETGNYEQYF
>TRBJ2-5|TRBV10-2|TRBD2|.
TGCGCCAGCAGCCACGCTTTGGGGGGAGGGCCGGGAGAGACCCAGTACTTC
CASSHALGGGPGETQYF
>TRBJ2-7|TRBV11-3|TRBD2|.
TGTGCCAGCAGCCGCGAGGCGGGAGTGATATACGAGCAGTACTTC
CASSREAGVIYEQYF
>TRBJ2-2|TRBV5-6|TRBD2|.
TGTGCCAGCAGCTCGCTGGGCTTGCAGGGAGGGCGAACCGGGGAGCTGTTTTTT
CASSSLGLQGGRTGELFF
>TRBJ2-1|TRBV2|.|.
TGTGCCAGCAGTGAGCGGGAAGGTGAGCAGTTCTTC
CASSEREGEQFF
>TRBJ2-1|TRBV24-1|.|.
TGTGCCACCAGTGGTCCGGGAGTCTATGAGCAGTTCTTC
CATSGPGVYEQFF
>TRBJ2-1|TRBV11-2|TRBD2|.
TGTGCCAGCAGCTACTTTGGAAGCGGGAGGGCCGGTGAGCAGTTCTTC
CASSYFGSGRAGEQFF
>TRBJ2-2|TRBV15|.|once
TGTGCCACCAGCAGAGACCAGAACACCGGGGAGCTGTTTTTT
CATSRDQNTGELFF
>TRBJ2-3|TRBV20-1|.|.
TGCAGTGGTACCCGGGGAGATACGCAGTATTTT
CSGTRGDTQYF
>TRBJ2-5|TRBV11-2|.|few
TGTGCCAGCAGCTTAGGAGGGCCTAGAGGGACCCAGTACTTC
CASSLGGPRGTQYF
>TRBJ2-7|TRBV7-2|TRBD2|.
TGTGCCAGCAGCTTATCAGGGAGGGGATACGAGCAGTACTTC
CASSLSGRGYEQYF
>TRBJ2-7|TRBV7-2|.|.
TGTGCCGGCTCGGAGGGAGAGCCTCCCTACGAGCAGTACTTC
CAGSEGEPPYEQYF
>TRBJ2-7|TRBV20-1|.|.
TGCAGTGCTAGAGGGCAATACGAGCAGTACTTC
CSARGQYEQYF
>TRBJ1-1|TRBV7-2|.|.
TGTGCCAGCAGCTTAGTGGGGGGGGCTAAGAACACTGAAGCTTTCTTT
CASSLVGGAKNTEAFF
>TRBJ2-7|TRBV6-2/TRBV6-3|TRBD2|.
TGTGCCAGCAGTTACCCCAGGGGTAGCGGGACGTACGAGCAGTACTTC
CASSYPRGSGTYEQYF
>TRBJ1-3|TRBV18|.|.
TGTGCCAGCTCACCTTCCGGCTCTGGAAACACCATATATTTT
CASSPSGSGNTIYF
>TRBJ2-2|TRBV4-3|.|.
TGCGCCAGCAGCCAGGGCAGGGGAGGGGAGCTGTTTTTT
CASSQGRGGELFF
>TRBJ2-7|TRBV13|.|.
TGTGCCAGCAGCTTACGATCTGGGGCGGTGGACGAGCAGTACTTC
CASSLRSGAVDEQYF
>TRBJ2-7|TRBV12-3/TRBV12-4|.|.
TGTGCCAGCAGTTTGGCGGATATCTACGAGCAGTACTTC
CASSLADIYEQYF
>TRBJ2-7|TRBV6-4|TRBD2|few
TGTGCCAGCAGTGTCCTAGGACTAGCGGGGAGTCTCCACGAGCAGTACTTC
CASSVLGLAGSLHEQYF
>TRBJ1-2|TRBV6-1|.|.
TGTGCCAGCAGTGAAGGGGGGGATGGCTACACCTTC
CASSEGGDGYTF
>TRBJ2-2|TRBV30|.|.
TGTGCCTGGAAGGGAGTTCCGACAGGTACCGGGGAGCTGTTTTTT
CAWKGVPTGTGELFF
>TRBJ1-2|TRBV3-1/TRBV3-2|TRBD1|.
TGTGCCAGCAGCCCCCCGCAGGGGGCCAACTATGGCTACACCTTC
CASSPPQGANYGYTF
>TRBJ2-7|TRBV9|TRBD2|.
TGTGCCAGCAGCGGAGGGAGGGACTACGAGCAGTACTTC
CASSGGRDYEQYF
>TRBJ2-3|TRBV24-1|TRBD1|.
TGTGCCACCGGGGACAGTTCAGATACGCAGTATTTT
CATGDSSDTQYF
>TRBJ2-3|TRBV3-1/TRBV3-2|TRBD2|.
TGTGCCAGCAGCCTATTCGGACTAGCGGGAGTCGGCACAGATACGCAGTATTTT
CASSLFGLAGVGTDTQYF
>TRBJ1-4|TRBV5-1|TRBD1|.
TGCGCCAGCAGCTGGGACAGGCCAACTAATGAAAAACTGTTTTTT
CASSWDRPTNEKLFF
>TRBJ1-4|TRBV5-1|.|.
TGCGCCAGCAGCTTGGGGGGAGGTGGCGGGACTCCAGAAAAACTGTTTTTT
CASSLGGGGGTPEKLFF
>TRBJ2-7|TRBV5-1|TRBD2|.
TGCGCCAGCAGCTTAGGGACAGCGGGGGGCTACGAGCAGTACTTC
CASSLGTAGGYEQYF
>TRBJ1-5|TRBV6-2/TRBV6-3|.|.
TGTGCCAGCAGTTACTTCGGGAATCAGCCCCAGCATTTT
CASSYFGNQPQHF
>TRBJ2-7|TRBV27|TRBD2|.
TGTGCCAGCAGCACCCTGTTGAGGACTAGACCCTACGAGCAGTACTTC
CASSTLLRTRPYEQYF
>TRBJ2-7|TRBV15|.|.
TGTGCCACCAGCAGAGTCAGGGGAGATTACGAGCAGTACTTC
CATSRVRGDYEQYF
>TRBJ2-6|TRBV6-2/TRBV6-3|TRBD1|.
TGTGCCAGCAGTTACAACGGACAGGGTGCATCTTATGGGGCCAACGTCCTGACTTTC
CASSYNGQGASYGANVLTF
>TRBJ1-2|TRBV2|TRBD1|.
TGTGCCAGCATAGGGACAGGGAGTTCCTATGGCTACACCTTC
CASIGTGSSYGYTF
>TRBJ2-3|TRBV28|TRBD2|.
TGTGCCAGCAGTTCTCCGGCTAGCGGGAGACCAGATACGCAGTATTTT
CASSSPASGRPDTQYF
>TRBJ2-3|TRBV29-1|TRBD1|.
TGCAGCGTTCAAACCGGACAGGGCATTCAGTATTTT
CSVQTGQGIQYF
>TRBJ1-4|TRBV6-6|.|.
TGTGCCAGCAGCGGGAAGATTAGGGAAAAACTGTTTTTT
CASSGKIREKLFF
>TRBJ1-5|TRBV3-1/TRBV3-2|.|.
TGTGCCAGCAGCCAAGTGCTCGGGGGGAATCAGCCCCAGCATTTT
CASSQVLGGNQPQHF
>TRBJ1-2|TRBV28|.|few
TGTGCCAGCAGTTTAAGGCTTCGCCAGGGATGGGGCTACACCTTC
CASSLRLRQGWGYTF
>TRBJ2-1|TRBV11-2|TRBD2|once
TGTGCCAGCAGCACTACTAGCGTGCAGTTCTTC
CASSTTSVQFF
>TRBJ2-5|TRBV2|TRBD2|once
TGTGCCAGCAGTGAAGTCACTAGCGGGAGCACCCAGTACTTC
CASSEVTSGSTQYF
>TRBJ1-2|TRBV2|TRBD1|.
TGTGCCAGCAGGGCCGGGACAGGTCGCTATGAATCGGGCTACACCTTC
CASRAGTGRYESGYTF
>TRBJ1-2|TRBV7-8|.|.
TGTGCCAGCAGCTTAGTAGGGGACTCGGGCTACACCTTC
CASSLVGDSGYTF
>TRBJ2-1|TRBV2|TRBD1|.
TGTGCCAGCAGACGGGACAGGGGTTACAATGAGCAGTTCTTC
CASRRDRGYNEQFF
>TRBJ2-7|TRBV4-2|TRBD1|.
TGTGCCAGCAGCCAAGCAGCCGGGACAGACTACGAGCAGTACTTC
CASSQAAGTDYEQYF
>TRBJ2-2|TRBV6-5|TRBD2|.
TGTGCCAGCAGTTACGCTAGCGGAATCACCGGGGAGCTGTTTTTT
CASSYASGITGELFF
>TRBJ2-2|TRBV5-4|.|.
TGTGCCAGCAGCTCGCGGACTGGATACACCGGGGAGCTGTTTTTT
CASSSRTGYTGELFF
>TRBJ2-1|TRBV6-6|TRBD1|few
TGTGCCAGCAGTTACGGCAGGGGGTATGAGCAGTTCTTC
CASSYGRGYEQFF
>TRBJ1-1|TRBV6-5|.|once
TGTGCCAGCAGCCTCACAGGGAACACTGAAGCTTTCTTT
CASSLTGNTEAFF
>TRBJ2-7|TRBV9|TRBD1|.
TGTGCCAGCAGCGCGGGACAGGGTCTCTACGAGCAGTACTTC
CASSAGQGLYEQYF